This entry is about one T cell receptor (beta chain). This entry comes from a study of blood T cell repertoires in COVID-19. In the study overall: Sample material is recorded as cDNA or gDNA derived from T cells, B-cell-depleted T cells, or PBMCs.

Original methodology: Amplification of reference gene primers was used by the study to estimate nucleated cell counts. Generated by immunoSEQ multiplex PCR, the TCRdb table keeps only in-frame clones and is missing some. V, J and clone size were drawn from that table, and D and trimming were deduced from the DNA. The sample includes some 330,000 clones, roughly 90% of them seen just once. CDR3 length equals 17 residues. CDR1 and CDR2 (germline): SGHVS, FQNEAQ. Deletions cut 5 bases from V and 0 bases from J, with 17 bases between. The gene calls are TRBV7-8 and TRBJ2-1; D is perhaps TRBD1 (6 bases). Sequences were obtained from PBMCs or T cells enriched from blood (not recorded which). The origin of this receptor is a woman under 40 who had recovered from COVID-19. This chain's CDR3 is CASSLTHRASSYNEQFF. The DNA for the CDR3 is TGTGCCAGCAGCCTGACCCACAGGGCGAGCTCCTACAATGAGCAGTTCTTC.